A selection of T cell receptor beta chains follows, all from one sample in a study of Ad26.COV2.S vaccination and SARS-CoV-2 variants. TCRdb's table, derived via immunoSEQ multiplex PCR, lists solely in-frame clones and lacks some. The table includes hundreds of thousands of clones, roughly 90% detected once. The source was peripheral blood, collected in a trial of Ad26.COV2.S vaccine versus placebo. Receptors were obtained from a person aged 18-65 years who received the Ad26.COV2.S COVID-19 vaccine or a placebo. The CDR3 runs from the conserved cysteine through the conserved F or W. Fields, in order: clone size, J gene, V gene, D gene, CDR3 DNA, CDR3 protein. The D gene is left open where the match is weak. For some rows the clone size is stated as once, few or many, or as a class when expanded; others skip it.

NA	TRBJ1-5	TRBV30	NA	TGTGCCTGGAGTGTACGGTGGGGAATTAGGGATCAGCCCCAGCATTTT	CAWSVRWGIRDQPQHF
NA	TRBJ1-5	TRBV6-6	NA	TGTGCCAGCAGCTCAGATCAGCCCCAGCATTTT	CASSSDQPQHF
few	TRBJ1-2	TRBV3-1/TRBV3-2	TRBD1	TGTGCCAGCAGCCAAGCCACAGGGGGCCATGGCTACACCTTC	CASSQATGGHGYTF
NA	TRBJ2-5	TRBV7-9	TRBD1	TGTGCCAGCAGCACCCGGGACAGGGTAGAGACCCAGTACTTC	CASSTRDRVETQYF
NA	TRBJ2-4	TRBV25-1	TRBD2	TGTGCCAGCAGTGAATTTGGGGGAGGGCACTTTCAGTACTTC	CASSEFGGGHFQYF
NA	TRBJ2-5	TRBV5-6	NA	TGTGCCAGCAGCTTGGGGCAGTACGAGACCCAGTACTTC	CASSLGQYETQYF
NA	TRBJ2-1	TRBV27	NA	TGTGCCAGCAGCTTATCAAGCGGGTCCTACAATGAGCAGTTCTTC	CASSLSSGSYNEQFF
NA	TRBJ2-1	TRBV24-1	TRBD2	TGTGCCACCAGTGCGGGCCGGCGGGGGTACAATGAGCAGTTCTTC	CATSAGRRGYNEQFF
NA	TRBJ2-1	TRBV28	NA	TGTGCCAGCAGTTTCCACCAAGACAATGAGCAGTTCTTC	CASSFHQDNEQFF
NA	TRBJ2-3	TRBV3-1/TRBV3-2	TRBD2	TGTGCCAGCAGCATTGCGGGAGGGGGCACAGATACGCAGTATTTT	CASSIAGGGTDTQYF
NA	TRBJ1-1	TRBV2	NA	TGTGCCAGCAGGTCGGTCCTCTTGAACACTGAAGCTTTCTTT	CASRSVLLNTEAFF
NA	TRBJ1-2	TRBV6-5	NA	TGTGCCAGCGCGATGGGACCTCAAATTAGCGGCTACACCTTC	CASAMGPQISGYTF
NA	TRBJ1-5	TRBV6-5	TRBD1	TGTGCCAGCAGTCGGACAGGCACCAATCAGCCCCAGCATTTT	CASSRTGTNQPQHF
NA	TRBJ1-1	TRBV30	NA	TGTGCCTGGCTGGGGGATAGCACTGAAGCTTTCTTT	CAWLGDSTEAFF
NA	TRBJ2-2	TRBV11-2	TRBD2	TGTGCCAGCAGCTTAGTAGCGGGATCGGGGGAGCTGTTTTTT	CASSLVAGSGELFF
NA	TRBJ1-3	TRBV9	NA	TGTGCCAGCAGCGTAGGGGGGCAGTCTGGAAACACCATATATTTT	CASSVGGQSGNTIYF
NA	TRBJ1-5	TRBV7-9	NA	TGTGCCAGCAGCCCTGAGCGGGGTCAGCCCCAGCATTTT	CASSPERGQPQHF
NA	TRBJ2-7	TRBV30	TRBD1	TGTGCCTGGACTCCGACAGGGAAGGACGAGCAGTACTTC	CAWTPTGKDEQYF
NA	TRBJ1-6	TRBV19	TRBD1	TGTGCCAGTAGTAATTCCCTCGGACAGGGAACTTCACCCCTCCACTTT	CASSNSLGQGTSPLHF
NA	TRBJ2-5	TRBV11-2	NA	TGTGCCAGCAGCGCAGGTGCCAGGGGAGAGACCCAGTACTTC	CASSAGARGETQYF
NA	TRBJ1-5	TRBV30	NA	TGTGCCTGGAGGAGCAGGGCCAATCAGCCCCAGCATTTT	CAWRSRANQPQHF
NA	TRBJ1-1	TRBV6-5	NA	TGTGCCAGCAGTTCCGGGGTTCCATCGACCACTGAAGCTTTCTTT	CASSSGVPSTTEAFF
once	TRBJ2-1	TRBV13	TRBD1	TGTGCCAGCAGCCTCCGGGACAGCATTAGACTGGGGCACAATGAGCAGTTCTTC	CASSLRDSIRLGHNEQFF
few	TRBJ1-5	TRBV2	NA	TGTGCCAGCAGTGAAGCCGGGGGTTTGCAGCCCCAGCATTTT	CASSEAGGLQPQHF
NA	TRBJ2-1	TRBV19	NA	TGTGCCAGTAGTGTCTACCGGGCCTCGAACAATGAGCAGTTCTTC	CASSVYRASNNEQFF
once	TRBJ2-2	TRBV5-1	NA	TGCGCCAGCAGCTTGGGCGGGGCCACCGGGGAGCTGTTTTTT	CASSLGGATGELFF
NA	TRBJ2-7	TRBV5-1	NA	TGCGCCAGCAGCTTGGGGGTGGGTTCCTACGAGCAGTACTTC	CASSLGVGSYEQYF
NA	TRBJ1-6	TRBV12-3/TRBV12-4	NA	TGTGCCAGCAGGGGGCCAACCCTCCACTTT	CASRGPTLHF
NA	TRBJ1-1	TRBV19	NA	TGTGCCAGTAGTATGAGTAGGAACACTGAAGCTTTCTTT	CASSMSRNTEAFF
few	TRBJ1-5	TRBV2	NA	TGTGCCAGCAGTGAAGACGGGGGCAATCAGCCCCAGCATTTT	CASSEDGGNQPQHF
once	TRBJ1-1	TRBV4-2	NA	TGTGCCAGCAGCCCTGGGGGACCTGAAGCTTTCTTT	CASSPGGPEAFF
NA	TRBJ1-5	TRBV18	NA	TGTGCCAGCTCCCCGGCCAGGGGCGATCAGCCCCAGCATTTT	CASSPARGDQPQHF
NA	TRBJ2-7	TRBV7-9	TRBD2	TGTGCCAGCAGCGCCAAGCGGGGGGGAATCTACGAGCAGTACTTC	CASSAKRGGIYEQYF
NA	TRBJ2-2	TRBV19	NA	TGTGCCAGTAATGGGGGCACCGGGGAGCTGTTTTTT	CASNGGTGELFF
NA	TRBJ2-2	TRBV5-1	TRBD2	TGCGCCAGCAGCTTTGGCGGGAGCGTCACCGGGGAGCTGTTTTTT	CASSFGGSVTGELFF
NA	TRBJ2-7	TRBV12-5	NA	TGTGCTAGTGGCCAGGGGCCTACCTACGAGCAGTACTTC	CASGQGPTYEQYF
NA	TRBJ2-5	TRBV2	TRBD1	TGTGCCAGCAGATGGACAGGGGGAGGAGAGACCCAGTACTTC	CASRWTGGGETQYF
NA	TRBJ2-5	TRBV7-2	TRBD2	TGTGCCAGCAGCTCGACTAGCGGGGGGCAGACCCAGTACTTC	CASSSTSGGQTQYF
NA	TRBJ2-7	TRBV10-1	NA	TGCGCCAGCAACGACTCGCACAGCTACGAGCAGTACTTC	CASNDSHSYEQYF
NA	TRBJ2-7	TRBV7-2	TRBD1	TGTGCCAGCAGCTCCACGGGGACAGGGGGTTACGAGCAGTACTTC	CASSSTGTGGYEQYF
NA	TRBJ2-5	TRBV19	NA	TGTGCCAGTAGTATGGGACCGGGGGCGACCCAGTACTTC	CASSMGPGATQYF
NA	TRBJ2-1	TRBV7-6	TRBD2	TGTGCCAGCACCTCCCCCGTAGCGGGTGGAACCTACAATGAGCAGTTCTTC	CASTSPVAGGTYNEQFF
once	TRBJ1-2	TRBV29-1	NA	TGCAGCGTTGAATACCCAGGGCGAGGGGACTATGGCTACACCTTC	CSVEYPGRGDYGYTF
NA	TRBJ2-3	TRBV18	TRBD2	TGTGCCAGCTCTCCCAGCGGGGGGGGAGATACGCAGTATTTT	CASSPSGGGDTQYF
NA	TRBJ2-7	TRBV6-5	TRBD1	TGTGCCAGCAGTTACTCTCGACAGGGCTACGAGCAGTACTTC	CASSYSRQGYEQYF
NA	TRBJ2-1	TRBV3-1/TRBV3-2	NA	TGTGCCAGCAGCCAAGCCAGTCTTAAGCAGTTCTTC	CASSQASLKQFF
NA	TRBJ2-2	TRBV14	NA	TGTGCCAGCAGCCAAGATCGATCGAGGGCGTACGGGGAGCTGTTTTTT	CASSQDRSRAYGELFF
NA	TRBJ2-7	TRBV24-1	TRBD2	TGTGCCACCACCGGGACGGGAGGAAGGAGCTACGAGCAGTACTTC	CATTGTGGRSYEQYF
NA	TRBJ2-6	TRBV2	NA	TGTGCCAGCAGTGTGAATCGTGGGGGGCTCACCTCTGGGGCCAACGTCCTGACTTTC	CASSVNRGGLTSGANVLTF
NA	TRBJ2-1	TRBV5-1	NA	TGCGCCAGCAGCCGTGTCCCGGGGGCCTACAATGAGCAGTTCTTC	CASSRVPGAYNEQFF
NA	TRBJ2-7	TRBV19	TRBD1	TGTGCCAGTAGTATATCTACGACAGGGGCCAACGAGCAGTACTTC	CASSISTTGANEQYF
many	TRBJ1-5	TRBV7-8	TRBD1	TGTGCCAGCAGCCTCGGACAGGAGATGTATCAGCCCCAGCATTTT	CASSLGQEMYQPQHF
NA	TRBJ2-6	TRBV18	TRBD2	TGTGCCAGCTCACCACGACTAGCGGGAGTCGGCGCTGGGGCCAACGTCCTGACTTTC	CASSPRLAGVGAGANVLTF
NA	TRBJ2-5	TRBV24-1	NA	TGTGCCACCAGTGATTGGGGGAAAGAGACCCAGTACTTC	CATSDWGKETQYF
few	TRBJ1-5	TRBV25-1	NA	TGTGCCAGCAGTGAATTTGGAACCGGGGAGCCCCAGCATTTT	CASSEFGTGEPQHF
NA	TRBJ2-1	TRBV4-2	NA	TGTGCCAGCAGCCAAGATATGCGGGCCGGACACAATGAGCAGTTCTTC	CASSQDMRAGHNEQFF
NA	TRBJ2-1	TRBV6-5	NA	TGTGCCAGCAGCCACAGTTTAAATGAGCAGTTCTTC	CASSHSLNEQFF
NA	TRBJ2-2	TRBV5-4	NA	TGTGCCAGCAGCTTTACCGCCGCCGGGGAGCTGTTTTTT	CASSFTAAGELFF
once	TRBJ1-2	TRBV11-3	TRBD1	TGTGCCAGCAGCTTGCCGACAGGGGAAGGCTACACCTTC	CASSLPTGEGYTF
NA	TRBJ2-7	TRBV6-5	TRBD1	TGTGCCAGCAGTTTGGGGACAGGTATTGTAGGCGAGCAGTACTTC	CASSLGTGIVGEQYF